This passage covers 5 T cell receptor beta chains from one sample sequenced in a study of blood T cell repertoires in COVID-19 (dated by TCRdb to 2018 to 2020). Library creation used the immunoSEQ multiplex PCR assay. The clones in this table, taken by TCRdb from immuneACCESS, are in-frame only. Not every clone is retained; where verified, under half of the shortfall comes from an unresolved V gene, and the cause of the rest is unknown. The sample table shows 150,000 to 200,000 clones, and around four fifths are seen once. The ten largest account for under 0.95% of the sample. Sequenced input: peripheral blood. The receptors shown here come from a man aged 55 to 70 with COVID-19, enrolled during active disease.

V is TRBV7-8 and J is TRBJ2-5; D possibly corresponds to TRBD1 (5 bases). Germline CDR1 SGHVS, CDR2 FQNEAQ. Trimming removed 4 bases at V and 1 base at J, with 7 bases between. This CDR3 has 13 amino acids. The CDR3 reads CASSSDTQETQYF. The CDR3 nucleotides read TGTGCCAGCAGCTCGGACACCCAAGAGACCCAGTACTTC.

The chain carries TRBV2 and TRBJ1-2, with D perhaps matching TRBD1 (5 bases). V dropped 6 bases and J dropped 0 bases, with 17 bases sitting between them. The CDR3 has 16 residues. Germline CDR1 SNHLY, CDR2 FYNNEI. For the CDR3, the DNA is TGTGCCAGCAGGGGGCCCGGAGCTAATGCTAACTATGGCTACACCTTC. As protein: CASRGPGANANYGYTF.

The rearrangement links TRBV7-3 to TRBJ2-7; 7 positions match TRBD2. Germline V gene sequence: CDR1 SGHTA, CDR2 FQGTGA. Losses at the gene ends were 5 bases for V and 7 bases for J; bases not matched to a gene: 14. This CDR3 has 15 residues. This chain's CDR3 is CASSPGLVGSGEQYF. For the CDR3, the DNA is TGTGCCAGCAGCCCCGGACTAGTGGGCTCAGGAGAGCAGTACTTC.

The chain employs TRBV11-2 and TRBJ1-1; 9 bases line up with TRBD1. Trimming took 8 bases from V and 6 from J; bases not matched to a gene: 7. Germline V gene sequence: CDR1 SGHAT, CDR2 FQNNGV. CDR3 length equals 13 residues. The CDR3 DNA is TGTGCCAGCGTCGGACAGGGGAATGCTGAAGCTTTCTTT. This gives the protein CASVGQGNAEAFF. Full variable domain (outside the CDR3, taken from reference TRBV11-2 and TRBJ1-1): EAGVAQSPRYKIIEKRQSVAFWCNPISGHATLYWYQQILGQGPKLLIQFQNNGVVDDSQLPKDRFSAERLKGVDSTLKIQPAKLEDSAVYLCASVGQGNAEAFFGQGTRLTVV.

The chain joins TRBV6-5 to TRBJ1-2; the match to TRBD1 covers 7 bases. V was clipped by 10 bases and J by 5 bases; unmatched bases: 13. The germline gives CDR1 MNHEY, CDR2 SVGAGI. This CDR3 has 14 amino acids. The CDR3 spells CATGDSWNLYGYTF. In DNA form, the CDR3 reads TGTGCCACCGGGGACAGTTGGAACCTTTATGGCTACACCTTC.